A selection of T cell receptor beta chains follows, all from one sample in a study of blood T cell repertoires in COVID-19. Method: immunoSEQ multiplex PCR; TCRdb's copy keeps in-frame clones and lacks some. The sample has fewer than 300,000 clones, more than 75% seen once. The sample comprised peripheral blood. The origin of the receptors is a woman aged 40-49 years who had recovered from COVID-19. The CDR3 runs from the conserved cysteine through the conserved F or W. A D gene is named only where the DNA matches it firmly. The size of a clone is reported for some rows only, either as once, few or many, or as a class for expanded clones.

j_gene: TRBJ1-1; d_gene: -; len: 12; abundance: -; v_gene: TRBV7-6; CDR3nt: TGTGCCAGCAGCCCAGGGCGCTCTGAAGCTTTCTTT; CDR3aa: CASSPGRSEAFF
j_gene: TRBJ2-7; d_gene: TRBD1; len: 15; abundance: -; v_gene: TRBV27; CDR3nt: TGTGCCAGCAGACCCCCCGGGACAGGGAACTACGAGCAGTACTTC; CDR3aa: CASRPPGTGNYEQYF
j_gene: TRBJ1-2; d_gene: TRBD1; len: 10; abundance: -; v_gene: TRBV6-5; CDR3nt: TGTGCCAGCTGGGGACAGGGCTACACCTTC; CDR3aa: CASWGQGYTF
j_gene: TRBJ2-5; d_gene: TRBD2; len: 17; abundance: -; v_gene: TRBV5-1; CDR3nt: TGCGCCAGCAGCCCCTACCCTAGCGGGACATACCAAGAGACCCAGTACTTC; CDR3aa: CASSPYPSGTYQETQYF
j_gene: TRBJ2-3; d_gene: TRBD2; len: 13; abundance: once; v_gene: TRBV5-1; CDR3nt: TGCGCCAGCCTGGGGACTAGTACAGATACGCAGTATTTT; CDR3aa: CASLGTSTDTQYF
j_gene: TRBJ1-3; d_gene: TRBD1; len: 15; abundance: -; v_gene: TRBV9; CDR3nt: TGTGCCAGCAGCCTTAGGACAGGGGCTGGAAACACCATATATTTT; CDR3aa: CASSLRTGAGNTIYF
j_gene: TRBJ2-7; d_gene: TRBD1; len: 13; abundance: -; v_gene: TRBV27; CDR3nt: TGTGCCAGCAGTTGGGACAGGGCCTACGAGCAGTACTTC; CDR3aa: CASSWDRAYEQYF
j_gene: TRBJ1-5; d_gene: TRBD1; len: 14; abundance: -; v_gene: TRBV15; CDR3nt: TGTGCCACCAGGGGGACAGGGAGCAATCAGCCCCAGCATTTT; CDR3aa: CATRGTGSNQPQHF
j_gene: TRBJ2-7; d_gene: TRBD1; len: 16; abundance: -; v_gene: TRBV18; CDR3nt: TGTGCCAGCTCACCTTCACGGGACAGGGGGCTAAACGAGCAGTACTTC; CDR3aa: CASSPSRDRGLNEQYF
j_gene: TRBJ2-4; d_gene: -; len: 12; abundance: -; v_gene: TRBV11-1; CDR3nt: TGTGCCAGCAGCTCCTACTCAAACATTCAGTACTTC; CDR3aa: CASSSYSNIQYF
j_gene: TRBJ1-5; d_gene: -; len: 13; abundance: -; v_gene: TRBV29-1; CDR3nt: TGCAGCGTCTGGACAGATGGCAATCAGCCCCAGCATTTT; CDR3aa: CSVWTDGNQPQHF
j_gene: TRBJ2-3; d_gene: -; len: 14; abundance: -; v_gene: TRBV9; CDR3nt: TGTGCCAGCGGGGGGGGGCTGGCGGCAGATACGCAGTATTTT; CDR3aa: CASGGGLAADTQYF
j_gene: TRBJ1-2; d_gene: -; len: 13; abundance: once; v_gene: TRBV2; CDR3nt: TGTGCCAGCAGCGCGGACAGCCCCTATGGCTACACCTTC; CDR3aa: CASSADSPYGYTF
j_gene: TRBJ2-6; d_gene: -; len: 17; abundance: once; v_gene: TRBV27; CDR3nt: TGTGCCAGCAGTTTATATGGGGCCTACTCTGGGGCCAACGTCCTGACTTTC; CDR3aa: CASSLYGAYSGANVLTF
j_gene: TRBJ2-2; d_gene: -; len: 13; abundance: -; v_gene: TRBV27; CDR3nt: TGTGCCAGCAGTTTCCCGGGTCCCGGGGAGCTGTTTTTT; CDR3aa: CASSFPGPGELFF
j_gene: TRBJ1-5; d_gene: TRBD1; len: 15; abundance: -; v_gene: TRBV19; CDR3nt: TGTGCCAGTAGTACAACGGACAGGGACTATCAGCCCCAGCATTTT; CDR3aa: CASSTTDRDYQPQHF
j_gene: TRBJ1-2; d_gene: TRBD1; len: 14; abundance: -; v_gene: TRBV9; CDR3nt: TGTGCCAGCAGCGGAGAGGGGGCGCGACGGGGCTACACCTTC; CDR3aa: CASSGEGARRGYTF
j_gene: TRBJ1-2; d_gene: TRBD1; len: 14; abundance: -; v_gene: TRBV5-1; CDR3nt: TGCGCCAGCAGCTTTAACAGGGGGAACTATGGCTACACCTTC; CDR3aa: CASSFNRGNYGYTF
j_gene: TRBJ1-2; d_gene: TRBD1; len: 12; abundance: -; v_gene: TRBV2; CDR3nt: TGTGCCAGCAGGCGGACAGGGAATGGCTACACCTTC; CDR3aa: CASRRTGNGYTF
j_gene: TRBJ1-1; d_gene: -; len: 14; abundance: -; v_gene: TRBV20-1; CDR3nt: TGCAGTGCTAGTCCAGGGGCGAATGCAGTGATAGCTTTCTTT; CDR3aa: CSASPGANAVIAFF
j_gene: TRBJ1-5; d_gene: TRBD1; len: 15; abundance: -; v_gene: TRBV5-1; CDR3nt: TGCGCCAGCCACTTAGACAGGGGAAGGAATCAGCCCCAGCATTTT; CDR3aa: CASHLDRGRNQPQHF
j_gene: TRBJ1-4; d_gene: TRBD1; len: 14; abundance: -; v_gene: TRBV5-1; CDR3nt: TGCGCCAGCAGCCAAGGGGGCGTTAATGAAAAACTGTTTTTT; CDR3aa: CASSQGGVNEKLFF
j_gene: TRBJ1-1; d_gene: -; len: 13; abundance: -; v_gene: TRBV10-3; CDR3nt: TGTGCCATCAGCTTCAGGGAGGGAGCTGAAGCTTTCTTT; CDR3aa: CAISFREGAEAFF
j_gene: TRBJ1-5; d_gene: TRBD1; len: 15; abundance: few; v_gene: TRBV6-6; CDR3nt: TGTGCCAGCAGTACGGGACAGGGGGCCGTTCAGCCCCAGCATTTT; CDR3aa: CASSTGQGAVQPQHF
j_gene: TRBJ1-1; d_gene: -; len: 16; abundance: -; v_gene: TRBV5-6; CDR3nt: TGTGCCAGCAGCTTGGGGGCAGGGGCGACGAACACTGAAGCTTTCTTT; CDR3aa: CASSLGAGATNTEAFF
j_gene: TRBJ1-1; d_gene: -; len: 14; abundance: -; v_gene: TRBV10-2; CDR3nt: TGCGCCAGCAGTGTGGAGGGATCTAACACTGAAGCTTTCTTT; CDR3aa: CASSVEGSNTEAFF
j_gene: TRBJ2-5; d_gene: -; len: 13; abundance: -; v_gene: TRBV5-1; CDR3nt: TGCGCCAGCAGCTTTTCTAGAAGGGAGACCCAGTACTTC; CDR3aa: CASSFSRRETQYF
j_gene: TRBJ1-2; d_gene: -; len: 14; abundance: -; v_gene: TRBV29-1; CDR3nt: TGCAGCGTTGAAGATCGACAGGAGATCTATGGCTACACCTTC; CDR3aa: CSVEDRQEIYGYTF
j_gene: TRBJ1-1; d_gene: -; len: 14; abundance: -; v_gene: TRBV5-6; CDR3nt: TGTGCCAGCAGTTTCCAGGGCATGAACACTGAAGCTTTCTTT; CDR3aa: CASSFQGMNTEAFF
j_gene: TRBJ1-5; d_gene: -; len: 14; abundance: -; v_gene: TRBV30; CDR3nt: TGTGCGCTGGGAGGAGAGAATAGCAATCAGCCCCAGCATTTT; CDR3aa: CALGGENSNQPQHF
j_gene: TRBJ1-1; d_gene: -; len: 19; abundance: -; v_gene: TRBV21-1; CDR3nt: TGTGCCAGCAGCTTACGTAGGACAGGGGGCGGACATAGAGATCTTGAAGCTTTCTTT; CDR3aa: CASSLRRTGGGHRDLEAFF
j_gene: TRBJ2-2; d_gene: TRBD2; len: 16; abundance: -; v_gene: TRBV30; CDR3nt: TGTGCCTGGAGTGGAAAGCGGGGGGCGCGCACCGGGGAGCTGTTTTTT; CDR3aa: CAWSGKRGARTGELFF
j_gene: TRBJ1-5; d_gene: -; len: 15; abundance: few; v_gene: TRBV2; CDR3nt: TGTGCCAGCAGTCTAGGACAGTCTCTATATCAGCCCCAGCATTTT; CDR3aa: CASSLGQSLYQPQHF
j_gene: TRBJ1-5; d_gene: -; len: 13; abundance: -; v_gene: TRBV19; CDR3nt: TGTGCCAGTAGCGACAGGTGGAATCAGCCCCAGCATTTT; CDR3aa: CASSDRWNQPQHF
j_gene: TRBJ2-5; d_gene: -; len: 15; abundance: -; v_gene: TRBV25-1; CDR3nt: TGTGCCAGCAGTTGGACCGGGGGGCCTGGAGAGACCCAGTACTTC; CDR3aa: CASSWTGGPGETQYF
j_gene: TRBJ2-3; d_gene: TRBD2; len: 15; abundance: few; v_gene: TRBV13; CDR3nt: TGTGCCATCGAGGAAAGCGGGGGTTACACAGATACGCAGTATTTT; CDR3aa: CAIEESGGYTDTQYF
j_gene: TRBJ1-6; d_gene: -; len: 16; abundance: -; v_gene: TRBV19; CDR3nt: TGTGCCAGTAGTGGAGGGGAGAGTCCCTATAATTCACCCCTCCACTTT; CDR3aa: CASSGGESPYNSPLHF
j_gene: TRBJ1-6; d_gene: TRBD1; len: 15; abundance: -; v_gene: TRBV18; CDR3nt: TGTGCCAGCTCGCCCCCGGGACAGGGGGCTAGGGCCCTCCACTTT; CDR3aa: CASSPPGQGARALHF
j_gene: TRBJ1-5; d_gene: -; len: 14; abundance: -; v_gene: TRBV7-8; CDR3nt: TGTGCCAGCCGAGGACAGCTAGAATCAGGGCCCCAGCATTTT; CDR3aa: CASRGQLESGPQHF
j_gene: TRBJ2-3; d_gene: -; len: 14; abundance: -; v_gene: TRBV2; CDR3nt: TGTGCCAGCGCCGATGGCAGAAGCACAGATACGCAGTATTTT; CDR3aa: CASADGRSTDTQYF
j_gene: TRBJ1-2; d_gene: -; len: 14; abundance: -; v_gene: TRBV2; CDR3nt: TGTGCCAGCAGTGAAGGGACAGCTAACTATGGCTACACCTTC; CDR3aa: CASSEGTANYGYTF
j_gene: TRBJ2-3; d_gene: TRBD2; len: 16; abundance: -; v_gene: TRBV19; CDR3nt: TGTGCCAGTACCGATGGACTAGCGGGGGATAAAGATACGCAGTATTTT; CDR3aa: CASTDGLAGDKDTQYF
j_gene: TRBJ2-7; d_gene: TRBD1; len: 15; abundance: -; v_gene: TRBV6-5; CDR3nt: TGTGCCAGCAGTTTGACAGGGGGTAGCTCCTACGAGCAGTACTTC; CDR3aa: CASSLTGGSSYEQYF
j_gene: TRBJ2-5; d_gene: -; len: 11; abundance: -; v_gene: TRBV30; CDR3nt: TGTGCCTCCGCAGGGGACGAGACCCAGTACTTC; CDR3aa: CASAGDETQYF
j_gene: TRBJ2-1; d_gene: TRBD1; len: 14; abundance: -; v_gene: TRBV29-1; CDR3nt: TGCAGCGTTTCCGGGACAGGGGCCTACAATGAGCAGTTCTTC; CDR3aa: CSVSGTGAYNEQFF
j_gene: TRBJ2-7; d_gene: TRBD2; len: 15; abundance: -; v_gene: TRBV19; CDR3nt: TGTGCCAGTAGCAGAACTAGCGGGGGGTCCTACGAGCAGTACTTC; CDR3aa: CASSRTSGGSYEQYF
j_gene: TRBJ2-5; d_gene: TRBD2; len: 11; abundance: -; v_gene: TRBV20-1; CDR3nt: TGCAGTGCTAGCGGGGGGGAGACCCAGTACTTC; CDR3aa: CSASGGETQYF
j_gene: TRBJ1-4; d_gene: -; len: 13; abundance: -; v_gene: TRBV5-6; CDR3nt: TGTGCCAGCAGCAGAAATCCGGATGAAAAACTGTTTTTT; CDR3aa: CASSRNPDEKLFF
j_gene: TRBJ2-7; d_gene: -; len: 12; abundance: -; v_gene: TRBV5-8; CDR3nt: TGTGCCAGCAGTCGGGTCCTGATGGAGCAGTACTTC; CDR3aa: CASSRVLMEQYF
j_gene: TRBJ1-5; d_gene: -; len: 16; abundance: -; v_gene: TRBV27; CDR3nt: TGTGCCAGCAAGACAGGCGATAATTATAGCAATCAGCCCCAGCATTTT; CDR3aa: CASKTGDNYSNQPQHF
j_gene: TRBJ1-1; d_gene: -; len: 15; abundance: -; v_gene: TRBV5-1; CDR3nt: TGCGCCAGCAGCTTGACCGGGTGGAAGAACACTGAAGCTTTCTTT; CDR3aa: CASSLTGWKNTEAFF
j_gene: TRBJ2-7; d_gene: -; len: 16; abundance: -; v_gene: TRBV6-5; CDR3nt: TGTGCCAGCAGTTATGCCAGGCAGGCACCAACCTACGAGCAGTACTTC; CDR3aa: CASSYARQAPTYEQYF
j_gene: TRBJ2-5; d_gene: -; len: 11; abundance: -; v_gene: TRBV29-1; CDR3nt: TGCAGCGCTAGGGGGGGGGAGACCCAGTACTTC; CDR3aa: CSARGGETQYF